This T cell receptor beta chain was recovered during a study of blood T cell repertoires in COVID-19. This clone occurred once. Assay: immunoSEQ multiplex PCR; the TCRdb copy retains only in-frame clones and omits some. The sample consists of hundreds of thousands of clones, about 86% of them appearing once. Germline V lookup: CDR1 SGDLS, CDR2 YYNGEE. CDR3 size: 13 residues. Trimming removed 6 bases from V and 0 bases from J, with 6 bases in between. The V and J genes are TRBV9 and TRBJ2-2; D gene unclear. The sequenced material came from peripheral blood. The receptor comes from a woman in her fifties or sixties with acute or convalescent COVID-19. DNA for the CDR3: TGTGCCAGCATTCTAGCGAACACCGGGGAGCTGTTTTTT. Protein: CASILANTGELFF.